Listed here is a single TCR beta chain. The sample is drawn from a study of blood T cell repertoires in COVID-19. Study context: Both acute and convalescent COVID-19 samples were obtained from the United States, Italy and Spain. In each case, the material was cDNA or gDNA derived from T cells, B-cell-depleted T cells, or PBMCs.

Germline CDR1 SGHTA, CDR2 FQGNSA. The V segment lost 8 bases and the J segment 6 bases; nucleotides outside the gene matches: 12. This CDR3 comprises 15 residues. Repertoires were generated with immunoSEQ multiplex PCR, while TCRdb's copy carries only in-frame clones and drops some. The sample lists approximately 280,000 clones; about 82% were seen once. The sequence was obtained from a man in his fifties with active or convalescent COVID-19. Sequenced: peripheral blood. The chain recombines TRBV7-2 with TRBJ2-1, with 8 bases lining up with TRBD2. Written as DNA, the CDR3 is TGTGCCAGCTCACGGTCCAGCGGGAGTCTCAATGAGCAGTTCTTC. It is translated as CASSRSSGSLNEQFF.